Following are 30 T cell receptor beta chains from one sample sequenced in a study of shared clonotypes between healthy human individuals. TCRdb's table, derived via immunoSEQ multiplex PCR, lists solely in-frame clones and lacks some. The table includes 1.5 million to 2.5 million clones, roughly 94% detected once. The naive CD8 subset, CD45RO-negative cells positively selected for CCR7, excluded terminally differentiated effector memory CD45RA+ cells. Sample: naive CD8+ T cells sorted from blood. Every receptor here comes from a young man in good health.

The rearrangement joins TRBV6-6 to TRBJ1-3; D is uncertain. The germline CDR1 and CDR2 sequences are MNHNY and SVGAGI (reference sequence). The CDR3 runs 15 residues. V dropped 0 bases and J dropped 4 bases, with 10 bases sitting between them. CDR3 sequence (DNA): TGTGCCAGCAGTTACTCTTTTGGGCCAGGAAACACCATATATTTT. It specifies CASSYSFGPGNTIYF.

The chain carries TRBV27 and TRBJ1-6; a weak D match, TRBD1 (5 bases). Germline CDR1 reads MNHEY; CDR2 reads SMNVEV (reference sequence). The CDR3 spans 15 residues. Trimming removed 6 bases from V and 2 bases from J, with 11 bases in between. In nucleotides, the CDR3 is TGTGCCAGCAGGGGGACTCGGGCCTATAATTCACCCCTCCACTTT. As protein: CASRGTRAYNSPLHF.

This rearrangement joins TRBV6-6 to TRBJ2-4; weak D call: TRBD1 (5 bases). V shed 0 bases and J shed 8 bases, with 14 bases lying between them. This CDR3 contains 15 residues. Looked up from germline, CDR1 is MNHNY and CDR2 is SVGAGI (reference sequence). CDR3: CASSYSTDTDDIQYF. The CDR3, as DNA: TGTGCCAGCAGTTACTCGACAGATACGGATGACATTCAGTACTTC.

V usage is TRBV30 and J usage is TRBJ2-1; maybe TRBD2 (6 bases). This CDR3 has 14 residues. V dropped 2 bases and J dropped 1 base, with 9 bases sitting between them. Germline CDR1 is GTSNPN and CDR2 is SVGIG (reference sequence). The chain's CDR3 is CAWSYGGSYNEQFF. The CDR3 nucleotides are TGTGCCTGGAGTTACGGGGGATCCTACAATGAGCAGTTCTTC.

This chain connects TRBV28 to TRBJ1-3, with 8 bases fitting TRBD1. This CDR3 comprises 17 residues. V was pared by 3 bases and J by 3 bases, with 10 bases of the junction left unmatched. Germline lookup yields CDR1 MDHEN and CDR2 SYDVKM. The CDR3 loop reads CASSFVQGAIFGNTIYF. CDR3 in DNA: TGTGCCAGCAGTTTTGTTCAGGGGGCAATTTTTGGAAACACCATATATTTT. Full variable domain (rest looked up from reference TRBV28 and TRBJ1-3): DVKVTQSSRYLVKRTGEKVFLECVQDMDHENMFWYRQDPGLGLRLIYFSYDVKMKEKGDIPEGYSVSREKKERFSLILESASTNQTSMYLCASSFVQGAIFGNTIYFGEGSWLTVV.

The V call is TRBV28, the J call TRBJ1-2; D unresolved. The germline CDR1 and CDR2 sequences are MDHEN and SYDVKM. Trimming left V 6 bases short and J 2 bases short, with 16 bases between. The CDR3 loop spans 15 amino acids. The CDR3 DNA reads TGTGCCAGCAGGTCTTGGGCGAACCTCAACTATGGCTACACCTTC. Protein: CASRSWANLNYGYTF.

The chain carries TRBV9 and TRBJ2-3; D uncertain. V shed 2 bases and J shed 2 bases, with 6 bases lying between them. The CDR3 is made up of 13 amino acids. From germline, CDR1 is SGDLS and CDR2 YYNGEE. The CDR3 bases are TGTGCCAGCAGCGTCTCCCTCACAGATACGCAGTATTTT. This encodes CASSVSLTDTQYF.

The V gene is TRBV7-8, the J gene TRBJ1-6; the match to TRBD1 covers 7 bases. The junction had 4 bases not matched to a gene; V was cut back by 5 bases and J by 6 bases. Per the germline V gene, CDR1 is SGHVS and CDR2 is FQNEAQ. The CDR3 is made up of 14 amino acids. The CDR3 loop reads CASSVDRANSPLHF. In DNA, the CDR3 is TGTGCCAGCAGCGTCGACAGGGCTAATTCACCCCTCCACTTT.

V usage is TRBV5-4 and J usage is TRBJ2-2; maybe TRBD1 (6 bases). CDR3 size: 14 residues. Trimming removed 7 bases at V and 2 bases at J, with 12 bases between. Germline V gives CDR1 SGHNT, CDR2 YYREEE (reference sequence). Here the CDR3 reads CASLTGPNTGELFF. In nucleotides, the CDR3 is TGTGCCAGCCTAACAGGGCCTAACACCGGGGAGCTGTTTTTT.

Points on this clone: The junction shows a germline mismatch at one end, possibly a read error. In nucleotides, the CDR3 is TGCGCCAGCAGGCAAGGGCCGGGACTAGAGTTGAATGATACGCAGTATTTT. Its translation: CASRQGPGLELNDTQYF. The V and J genes are TRBV4-1 and TRBJ2-3, with TRBD2 identical over 8 bases. The germline V gene has CDR1 MGHRA and CDR2 YSYEKL. CDR3 length: 17 residues.

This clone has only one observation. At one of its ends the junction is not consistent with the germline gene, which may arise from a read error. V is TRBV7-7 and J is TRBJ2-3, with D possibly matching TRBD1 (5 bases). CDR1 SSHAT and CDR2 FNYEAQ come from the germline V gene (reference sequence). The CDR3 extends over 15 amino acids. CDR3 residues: CASSLMAGSTDTQYF. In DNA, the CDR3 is TGTGCTAGCAGCTTAATGGCAGGGAGCACAGATACGCAGTATTTT.

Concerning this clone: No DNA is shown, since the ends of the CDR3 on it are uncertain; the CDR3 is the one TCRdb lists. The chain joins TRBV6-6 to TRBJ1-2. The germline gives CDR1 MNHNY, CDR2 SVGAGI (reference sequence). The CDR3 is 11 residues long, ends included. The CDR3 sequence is CAVDGIYGCTF.

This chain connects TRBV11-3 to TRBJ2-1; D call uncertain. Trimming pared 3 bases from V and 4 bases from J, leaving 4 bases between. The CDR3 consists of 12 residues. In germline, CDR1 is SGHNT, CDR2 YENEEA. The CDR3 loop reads CASSFQYNEQFF. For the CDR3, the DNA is TGTGCCAGCAGCTTTCAGTACAATGAGCAGTTCTTC. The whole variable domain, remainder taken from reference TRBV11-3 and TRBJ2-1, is EAGVVQSPRYKIIEKKQPVAFWCNPISGHNTLYWYLQNLGQGPELLIRYENEEAVDDSQLPKDRFSAERLKGVDSTLKIQPAELGDSAVYLCASSFQYNEQFFGPGTRLTVL.

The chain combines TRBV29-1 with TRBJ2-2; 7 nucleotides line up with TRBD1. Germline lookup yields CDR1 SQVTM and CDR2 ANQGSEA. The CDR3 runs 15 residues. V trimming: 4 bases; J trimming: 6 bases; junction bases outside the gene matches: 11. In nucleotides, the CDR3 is TGCAGCGTTGTCGCGACAGGGACCTCTGCCGGGGAGCTGTTTTTT. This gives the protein CSVVATGTSAGELFF.

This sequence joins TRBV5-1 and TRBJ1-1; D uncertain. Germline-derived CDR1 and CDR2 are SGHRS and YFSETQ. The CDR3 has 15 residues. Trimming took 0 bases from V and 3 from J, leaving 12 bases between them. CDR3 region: CASSLDGLTDTEAFF. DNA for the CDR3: TGCGCCAGCAGCTTGGACGGCCTCACGGACACTGAAGCTTTCTTT. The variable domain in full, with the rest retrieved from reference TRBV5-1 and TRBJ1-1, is KAGVTQTPRYLIKTRGQQVTLSCSPISGHRSVSWYQQTPGQGLQFLFEYFSETQRNKGNFPGRFSGRQFSNSRSEMNVSTLELGDSALYLCASSLDGLTDTEAFFGQGTRLTVV.

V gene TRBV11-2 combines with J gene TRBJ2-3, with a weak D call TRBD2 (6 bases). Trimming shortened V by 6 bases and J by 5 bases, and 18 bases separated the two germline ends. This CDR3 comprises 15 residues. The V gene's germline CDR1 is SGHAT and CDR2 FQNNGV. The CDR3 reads CASRLRGRDEDTQYF. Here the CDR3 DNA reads TGTGCCAGCAGGCTTAGAGGGCGGGATGAAGATACGCAGTATTTT. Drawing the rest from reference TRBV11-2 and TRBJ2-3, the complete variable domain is EAGVAQSPRYKIIEKRQSVAFWCNPISGHATLYWYQQILGQGPKLLIQFQNNGVVDDSQLPKDRFSAERLKGVDSTLKIQPAKLEDSAVYLCASRLRGRDEDTQYFGPGTRLTVL.

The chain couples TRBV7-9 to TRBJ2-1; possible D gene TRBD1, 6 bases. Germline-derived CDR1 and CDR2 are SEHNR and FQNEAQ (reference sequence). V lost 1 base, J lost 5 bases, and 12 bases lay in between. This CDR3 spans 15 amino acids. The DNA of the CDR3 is TGTGCCAGCAGCTTAGAGAAGACAGGTGACAATGAGCAGTTCTTC. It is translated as CASSLEKTGDNEQFF.

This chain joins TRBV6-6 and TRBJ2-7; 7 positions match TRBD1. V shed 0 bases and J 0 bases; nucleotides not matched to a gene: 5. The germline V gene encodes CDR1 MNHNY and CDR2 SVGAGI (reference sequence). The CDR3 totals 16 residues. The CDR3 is CASSYSGQSSSYEQYF. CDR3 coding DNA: TGTGCCAGCAGTTACTCGGGACAGTCAAGCTCCTACGAGCAGTACTTC.

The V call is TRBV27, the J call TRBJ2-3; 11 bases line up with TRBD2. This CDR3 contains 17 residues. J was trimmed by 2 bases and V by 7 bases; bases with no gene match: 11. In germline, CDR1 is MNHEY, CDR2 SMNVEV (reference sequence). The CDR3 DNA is TGTGCCAGCATGGGCTTAGCGGGGGGGCTAAACACAGATACGCAGTATTTT. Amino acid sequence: CASMGLAGGLNTDTQYF.

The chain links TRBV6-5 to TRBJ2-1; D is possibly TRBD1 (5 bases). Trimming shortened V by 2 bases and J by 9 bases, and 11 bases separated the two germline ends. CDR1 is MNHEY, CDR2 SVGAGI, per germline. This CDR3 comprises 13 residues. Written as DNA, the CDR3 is TGTGCCAGCAGTTACCCAGACAGTGCTGAGCAGTTCTTC. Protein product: CASSYPDSAEQFF.

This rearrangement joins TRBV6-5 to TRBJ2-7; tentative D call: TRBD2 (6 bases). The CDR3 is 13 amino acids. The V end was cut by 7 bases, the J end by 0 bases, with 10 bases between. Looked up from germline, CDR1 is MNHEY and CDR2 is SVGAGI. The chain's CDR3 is CASTDSGSYEQYF. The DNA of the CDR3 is TGTGCCAGCACCGATAGCGGCTCCTACGAGCAGTACTTC.

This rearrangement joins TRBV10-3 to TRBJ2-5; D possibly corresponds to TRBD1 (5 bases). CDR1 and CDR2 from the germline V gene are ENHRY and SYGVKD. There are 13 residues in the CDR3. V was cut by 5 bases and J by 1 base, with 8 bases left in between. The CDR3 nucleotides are TGTGCCATCAGTTATGACAGCCAAGAGACCCAGTACTTC. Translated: CAISYDSQETQYF.

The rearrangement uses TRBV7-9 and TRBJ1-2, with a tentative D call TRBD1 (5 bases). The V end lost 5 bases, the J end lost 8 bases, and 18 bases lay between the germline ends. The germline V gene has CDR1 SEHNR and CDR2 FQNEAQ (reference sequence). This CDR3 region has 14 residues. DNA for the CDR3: TGTGCCAGCAGCCCCGGGGGTAATGAGCGCGGCTACACCTTC. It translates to CASSPGGNERGYTF.

In DNA form, the CDR3 reads TGTGCCAGCAACTCACAGGGGGGTGGCTATGGCTACACCTTC. Translating it yields CASNSQGGGYGYTF. The chain carries TRBV5-4 and TRBJ1-2, with 8 bases identical to TRBD1. From germline, CDR1 is SGHNT and CDR2 YYREEE (reference sequence). There are 14 residues in the CDR3. Trimming at V came to 6 bases and at J to 4 bases, leaving 8 bases not matched to a gene. The full variable domain, with the rest looked up from reference TRBV5-4 and TRBJ1-2, is ETGVTQSPTHLIKTRGQQVTLRCSSQSGHNTVSWYQQALGQGPQFIFQYYREEENGRGNFPPRFSGLQFPNYSSELNVNALELDDSALYLCASNSQGGGYGYTFGSGTRLTVV.

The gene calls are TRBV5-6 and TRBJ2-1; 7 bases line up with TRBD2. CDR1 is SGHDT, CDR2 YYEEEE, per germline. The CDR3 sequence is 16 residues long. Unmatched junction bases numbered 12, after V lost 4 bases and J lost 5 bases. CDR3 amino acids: CASSAQGEGKNNEQFF. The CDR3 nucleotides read TGTGCCAGCAGCGCCCAAGGGGAGGGTAAGAACAATGAGCAGTTCTTC.

As DNA, the CDR3 is TGTGCCAGCAGCTTTAAGCGGGAGGGCCACGGCGAGCAGTACTTC. Residues: CASSFKREGHGEQYF. The chain has TRBV13 and TRBJ2-7; the match to TRBD2 covers 10 bases. This CDR3 spans 15 amino acids. The trim removed 3 bases at V and 6 bases at J, leaving 8 bases unmatched. Germline CDR1 is PRHDT and CDR2 is FYEKMQ (reference sequence).

The CDR3 reads CASIGLAQTYEQYF. The CDR3 bases are TGTGCCAGCATCGGACTAGCGCAAACCTACGAGCAGTACTTC. V usage is TRBV2 and J usage is TRBJ2-7; TRBD2 agrees at 9 bases. The CDR3 has 14 amino acids. The V gene end was trimmed by 7 bases and the J gene end by 2 bases; junction bases not matched to a gene: 6. Looked up from germline, CDR1 is SNHLY and CDR2 is FYNNEI.

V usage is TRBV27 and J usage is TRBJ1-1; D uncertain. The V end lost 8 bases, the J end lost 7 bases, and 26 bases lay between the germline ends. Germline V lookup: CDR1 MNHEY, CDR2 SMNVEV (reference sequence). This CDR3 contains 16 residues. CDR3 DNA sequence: TGTGCCAGCGGCTACCCAAAAATAAGTTTTCCTTTTGAAGCTTTCTTT. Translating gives CASGYPKISFPFEAFF.

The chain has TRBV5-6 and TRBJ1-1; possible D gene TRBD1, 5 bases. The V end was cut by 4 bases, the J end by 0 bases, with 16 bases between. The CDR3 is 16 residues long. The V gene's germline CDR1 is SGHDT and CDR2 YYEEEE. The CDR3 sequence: CASSPPGDPMNTEAFF. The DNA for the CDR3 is TGTGCCAGCAGCCCTCCGGGGGACCCAATGAACACTGAAGCTTTCTTT.

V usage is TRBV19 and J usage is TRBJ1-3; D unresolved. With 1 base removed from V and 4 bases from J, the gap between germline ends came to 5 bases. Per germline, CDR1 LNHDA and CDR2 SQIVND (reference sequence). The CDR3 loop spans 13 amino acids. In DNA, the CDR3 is TGTGCCAGTAGTATAGCGACCGGAAACACCATATATTTT. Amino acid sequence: CASSIATGNTIYF.